This TCR beta chain was obtained from a study of T cell changes during pregnancy in multiple sclerosis. Germline V gene sequence: CDR1 SEHNR, CDR2 FQNEAQ (reference sequence). Trimming removed 5 bases from V and 6 bases from J, with 10 bases in between. CDR3 size: 12 residues. Clones were read by immunoSEQ multiplex PCR, and TCRdb kept only the in-frame ones, dropping some. The sample includes tens of thousands of clones, about 85% of them seen just once. Sequencing used CD8+ T cells from peripheral blood mononuclear cells, obtained in the first trimester of pregnancy. This TCR came from a female donor in good health, enrolled as a control in a pregnancy study. The rearrangement uses TRBV7-9 and TRBJ1-2; D is undetermined. The CDR3: CASSSGINGYTF. The CDR3 DNA follows: TGTGCCAGCAGCAGCGGGATTAATGGCTACACCTTC. Full variable domain (remainder filled in from reference TRBV7-9 and TRBJ1-2): DTGVSQNPRHKITKRGQNVTFRCDPISEHNRLYWYRQTLGQGPEFLTYFQNEAQLEKSRLLSDRFSAERPKGSFSTLEIQRTEQGDSAMYLCASSSGINGYTFGSGTRLTVV.